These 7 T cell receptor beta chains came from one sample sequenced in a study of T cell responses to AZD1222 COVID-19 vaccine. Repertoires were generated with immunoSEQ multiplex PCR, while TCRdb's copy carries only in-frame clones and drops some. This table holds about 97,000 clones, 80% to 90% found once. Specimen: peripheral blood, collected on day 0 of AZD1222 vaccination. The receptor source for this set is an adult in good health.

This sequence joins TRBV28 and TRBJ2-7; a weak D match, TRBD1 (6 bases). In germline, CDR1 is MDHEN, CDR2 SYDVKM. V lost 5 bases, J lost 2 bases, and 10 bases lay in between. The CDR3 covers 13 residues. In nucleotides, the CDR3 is TGTGCCAGCAGTCTGACAGGAACCTACGAGCAGTACTTC. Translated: CASSLTGTYEQYF.

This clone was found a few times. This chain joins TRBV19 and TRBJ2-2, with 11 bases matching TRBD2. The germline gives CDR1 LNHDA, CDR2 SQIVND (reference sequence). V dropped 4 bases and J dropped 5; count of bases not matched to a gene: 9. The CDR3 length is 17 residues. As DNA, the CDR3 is TGTGCCAGTAGTAGGGCCACTAGCGGGAGAGGTACCGGGGAGCTGTTTTTT. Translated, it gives CASSRATSGRGTGELFF.

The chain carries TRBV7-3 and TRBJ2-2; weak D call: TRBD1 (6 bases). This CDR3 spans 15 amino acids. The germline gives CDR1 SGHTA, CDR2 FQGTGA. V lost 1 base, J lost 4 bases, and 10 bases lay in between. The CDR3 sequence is CASSLKGVVTGELFF. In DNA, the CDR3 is TGTGCCAGCAGCTTAAAGGGGGTGGTCACCGGGGAGCTGTTTTTT.

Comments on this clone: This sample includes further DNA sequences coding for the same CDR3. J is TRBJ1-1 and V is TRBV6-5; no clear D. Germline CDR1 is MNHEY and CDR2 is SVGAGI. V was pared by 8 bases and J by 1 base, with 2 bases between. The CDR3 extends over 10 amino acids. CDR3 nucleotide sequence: TGTGCCAGCCGGAACACTGAAGCTTTCTTT. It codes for CASRNTEAFF.

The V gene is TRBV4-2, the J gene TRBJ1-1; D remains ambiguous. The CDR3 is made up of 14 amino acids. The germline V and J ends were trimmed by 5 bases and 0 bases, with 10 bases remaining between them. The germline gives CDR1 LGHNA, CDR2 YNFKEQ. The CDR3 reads CASSYGQLNTEAFF. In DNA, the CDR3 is TGTGCCAGCAGCTACGGGCAGTTGAACACTGAAGCTTTCTTT.

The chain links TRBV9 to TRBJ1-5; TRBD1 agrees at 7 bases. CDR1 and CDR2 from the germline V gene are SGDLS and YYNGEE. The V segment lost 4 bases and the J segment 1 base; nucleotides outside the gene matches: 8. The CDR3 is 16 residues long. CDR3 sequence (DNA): TGTGCCAGCAGCCAGGGGGGGCCAGGGAGCAATCAGCCCCAGCATTTT. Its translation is CASSQGGPGSNQPQHF.

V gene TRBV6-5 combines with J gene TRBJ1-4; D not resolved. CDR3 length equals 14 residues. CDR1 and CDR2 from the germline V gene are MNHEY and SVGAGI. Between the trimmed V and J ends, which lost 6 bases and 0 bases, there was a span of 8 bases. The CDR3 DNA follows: TGTGCCAGCAGCAAGGGAACAACTAATGAAAAACTGTTTTTT. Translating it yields CASSKGTTNEKLFF.